These 20 T cell receptor beta chains were sequenced from one sample in a study of vaccination and CD4 T cells after COVID-19. The time point denotes: late sampling 161 to 241 days after vaccination in three convalescent patients. Regarding treatment: roughly 11-day PBMC culture with coronavirus spike peptide pools or control peptides (ViraFEST assay). The study sequenced cultured CD4+ T cell DNA using the Oncomine TCR Beta short-read assay. Each CDR3 protein is one row after TCRdb ran MiXCR on the PCR reads. The top ten clones hold about a sixth of a sample with approximately 17,000 distinct CDR3 sequences, just under 55% of them seen once. What these receptors recognize is not known. The sequencing here drew on CD4+ T cells from blood, cultured in vitro, taken about 7 months after SARS-CoV-2 vaccination. These receptors originate from a human donor who had recovered from COVID-19.

This clonotype was counted only a few times. The V gene is TRBV6-1, the J gene TRBJ1-2; D ambiguous. The CDR3 is made up of 13 amino acids. V was trimmed by 10 bases and J by 1 base, leaving 13 bases between them. Germline CDR1 MNHNS, CDR2 SASEGT. DNA of the CDR3: TGTGCCACCAGACCTAGGGATAACTATGGCTACACCTTC. This sequence encodes CATRPRDNYGYTF.

This clonotype has just a few counts. V is TRBV7-2 and J is TRBJ2-1; possibly TRBD2 for D (5 bases). V dropped 3 bases and J dropped 2 bases, with 11 bases sitting between them. Germline V lookup: CDR1 SGHTA, CDR2 FQGNSA. The CDR3 length is 15 residues. The CDR3 here is CASSLSGFTYNEQFF. In DNA, the CDR3 is TGTGCCAGCAGCTTGTCGGGGTTCACCTACAATGAGCAGTTCTTC.

This clonotype was seen once. This rearrangement joins TRBV11-2 to TRBJ1-6, with D unresolved. Germline lookup yields CDR1 SGHAT and CDR2 FQNNGV. Trimming removed 5 bases at V and 5 bases at J, with 16 bases between. The CDR3 is 16 residues long. The CDR3 sequence is CASSPITGPNNSPLHF. For the CDR3, the DNA is TGTGCCAGCAGCCCAATAACCGGGCCCAATAATTCACCCCTCCACTTT.

V gene TRBV27 combines with J gene TRBJ2-2; 10 bases fit TRBD2. Germline V gives CDR1 MNHEY, CDR2 SMNVEV (reference sequence). CDR3 length: 13 amino acids. J was trimmed by 4 bases and V by 10 bases; bases with no gene match: 3. The CDR3 loop is CATQRGGTGELFF. The CDR3 DNA reads as TGTGCCACCCAGCGGGGGGGCACCGGGGAGCTGTTTTTT.

This chain uses TRBV7-2 with TRBJ2-5; D is unclear. V shed 4 bases and J shed 5 bases, with 8 bases lying between them. The CDR3 is 12 residues long. Germline CDR1 SGHTA, CDR2 FQGNSA. The CDR3 coding sequence is TGTGCCAGCAGCTCTCAAAGGGAGACCCAGTACTTC. Residues: CASSSQRETQYF.

This rearrangement joins TRBV7-8 to TRBJ2-7; 7 bases align to TRBD1. V lost 5 bases, J lost 0 bases, and 7 bases stayed unmatched. Germline V gene data show CDR1 as SGHVS and CDR2 as FQNEAQ. This CDR3 is built from 15 residues. CDR3 in amino acids: CASSVDRASSYEQYF. The CDR3 bases are TGTGCCAGCAGCGTCGACAGGGCAAGCTCCTACGAGCAGTACTTC.

V is TRBV6-5 and J is TRBJ2-7, with TRBD1 identical over 9 bases. The germline gives CDR1 MNHEY, CDR2 SVGAGI. Trimming removed 2 bases from V and 3 bases from J; junction bases left unmatched: 5. The CDR3 covers 15 residues. CDR3 protein: CASSYPGQGNYEQYF. The CDR3 DNA follows: TGTGCCAGCAGTTACCCGGGACAGGGTAACTACGAGCAGTACTTC.

The table lists this clonotype with a few counts. This rearrangement joins TRBV7-3 to TRBJ1-2; 8 nucleotides line up with TRBD1. After removal of 3 bases from V and 6 bases from J, the junction contained 3 bases not matched to a gene. The CDR3 has 13 residues. Per germline, CDR1 SGHTA and CDR2 FQGTGA. The CDR3 region has the DNA TGTGCCAGCAGCTTTTCAGGGGGCGATGGCTACACCTTC. This encodes CASSFSGGDGYTF.

The chain is built from TRBV7-2 and TRBJ2-7; the D gene could be TRBD1 or TRBD2 (6 bases each). CDR1 is SGHTA and CDR2 is FQGNSA in the germline V gene. There are 17 residues in the CDR3. The V end was cut by 1 base, the J end by 0 bases, with 16 bases between. The CDR3 loop reads CASSLEGGLISSYEQYF. CDR3 coding DNA: TGTGCCAGCAGCTTAGAGGGGGGACTGATAAGCTCCTACGAGCAGTACTTC.

This clonotype appeared a few times. The chain links TRBV6-2 or TRBV6-3 to TRBJ2-7; 8 bases are a match to TRBD1. With V trimmed by 6 bases and J by 0 bases, 1 base remained unmatched. The CDR3 is 13 amino acids. CDR1 and CDR2 (germline): MNHEY, SVGEGT. The CDR3 here is CASRTGGSYEQYF. Here the CDR3 DNA reads TGTGCCAGCAGAACAGGGGGCTCCTACGAGCAGTACTTC.

CDR3 nucleotide sequence: TGTGCCAGCCGACAGGCCCTCACTGAAGCTTTCTTT. It is translated as CASRQALTEAFF. The rearrangement uses TRBV2 and TRBJ1-1, with a tentative D call TRBD1 (6 bases). Germline V gene sequence: CDR1 SNHLY, CDR2 FYNNEI. This CDR3 is built from 12 residues. The V and J ends lost 8 bases and 4 bases respectively, with 11 bases between them.

The chain couples TRBV20-1 to TRBJ2-3; a possible D gene is TRBD2 (6 bases). Germline V gene lookup returns CDR1 DFQATT and CDR2 SNEGSKA (reference sequence). This CDR3 is built from 13 residues. Trimming took off 2 bases at V and 5 bases at J, with 11 bases between the two ends. Here the CDR3 reads CSARSASVDTQYF. The CDR3 DNA sequence: TGCAGTGCTAGATCAGCTAGCGTAGATACGCAGTATTTT.

The chain uses TRBV6-1 and TRBJ1-1; D gene ambiguous. Germline assignment: CDR1 MNHNS and CDR2 SASEGT. The CDR3 contains 13 residues. Trimming cost V 1 base and J 10 bases, with 13 bases left between them. The CDR3: CASSEERGNTAFF. The DNA for the CDR3 is TGTGCCAGCAGTGAAGAACGGGGTAATACAGCTTTCTTT.

The rearrangement joins TRBV6-2 or TRBV6-3 to TRBJ1-1; D not certain. Deletions cut 6 bases from V and 0 bases from J, with 8 bases between. The CDR3 contains 13 residues. Germline V gene lookup returns CDR1 MNHEY and CDR2 SVGEGT. The CDR3 coding sequence is TGTGCCAGCAGCCTTAGCATGAACACTGAAGCTTTCTTT. This sequence encodes CASSLSMNTEAFF.

V gene TRBV20-1 combines with J gene TRBJ2-3; 11 bases map to TRBD2. V lost 5 bases, J lost 5 bases, and 3 bases stayed unmatched. This CDR3 spans 13 amino acids. Germline V gene sequence: CDR1 DFQATT, CDR2 SNEGSKA (reference sequence). The CDR3 DNA sequence: TGCAGTGCTCGGACTAGCGGGTTAGATACGCAGTATTTT. Protein: CSARTSGLDTQYF.

This rearrangement joins TRBV20-1 to TRBJ2-3, with D tentatively TRBD1 (6 bases). The germline V gene has CDR1 DFQATT and CDR2 SNEGSKA (reference sequence). V was shortened by 5 bases and J by 0 bases, with 15 bases between the two germline ends. The CDR3 runs 15 residues. The CDR3 coding sequence is TGCAGTGCTCAACTGAACAGGGATAGCACAGATACGCAGTATTTT. Translation: CSAQLNRDSTDTQYF.

In its sample, this clonotype was seen once. J is TRBJ1-1 and V is TRBV20-1, with TRBD1 matching over 7 bases. The CDR3 runs to 13 residues. Germline assignment: CDR1 DFQATT and CDR2 SNEGSKA (reference sequence). CDR3 loop: CRITGQRHTEAFF. CDR3 DNA sequence: TGCAGAATAACGGGACAGCGGCACACTGAAGCTTTCTTT.

The CDR3 region has the DNA TGTGCCACCAGCGGGGACAGGGGGAGCTCCTACGAGCAGTACTTC. Translated, it gives CATSGDRGSSYEQYF. The chain couples TRBV15 to TRBJ2-7; 11 bases map to TRBD1. CDR3 size: 15 residues. The germline CDR1 and CDR2 sequences are LNHNV and YYDKDF (reference sequence). The J segment lost 0 bases and the V segment lost 5 bases, leaving 3 bases of the junction unmatched. Together with reference TRBV15 and TRBJ2-7, the CDR3 gives the full variable domain: DAMVIQNPRYQVTQFGKPVTLSCSQTLNHNVMYWYQQKSSQAPKLLFHYYDKDFNNEADTPDNFQSRRPNTSFCFLDIRSPGLGDTAMYLCATSGDRGSSYEQYFGPGTRLTVT.

The chain employs TRBV7-2 and TRBJ1-1; no firm D call. The CDR3 extends over 15 amino acids. Trimming removed 5 bases from V and 1 base from J, with 14 bases in between. CDR1 and CDR2 from the germline V gene are SGHTA and FQGNSA. CDR3 residues: CASSARQLPNTEAFF. The DNA for the CDR3 is TGTGCCAGCAGCGCGAGACAATTACCGAACACTGAAGCTTTCTTT.

Only a few counts were recorded for this clonotype. V usage is TRBV20-1 and J usage is TRBJ1-2, with D unresolved. The ends were cut back, 6 bases at V and 7 bases at J, with 18 bases in the middle. Germline CDR1 and CDR2: DFQATT and SNEGSKA (reference sequence). The CDR3 totals 13 residues. The CDR3 region is CSAQTSTSGGYTF. As DNA, the CDR3 is TGCAGTGCGCAGACAAGTACCTCGGGTGGCTACACCTTC.